Sequencing of this TCR beta chain was carried out in a study of T-cell reconstitution after alpha-beta-depleted transplantation in children. This CDR3 has 14 residues. Trimming took 0 bases from V and 1 from J, leaving 9 bases between them. The germline V gene encodes CDR1 DFQATT and CDR2 SNEGSKA (reference sequence). Unique molecular identifiers were built into the TCRbeta library. MiXCR, run by TCRdb on the PCR reads, gives a single entry per CDR3 protein. This table holds 250,000 or so distinct CDR3 sequences, 6.5% to 10% found once. This clonotype occurred many times. As yet, its antigen is unknown. Study-wide findings and caveats: Certain patients had high TCRbeta diversity at day 60, and it came from recipient T cells and thymic progenitors that survived. The study reportedly traced alpha-beta T cells about two months after transplant to several hundred expanded graft clones. The main origin of T-cell counts and diversity one year after transplant was newly produced T cells.

The receptor was isolated from a male patient younger than 18 who had a stem cell transplant for acute lymphoblastic leukemia, so the T cells may come from the graft donor. The sequences come from PBMCs, mostly from graft donor cells, collected 180 days after TCRalphabeta/CD19-depleted stem cell transplant. The chain is built from TRBV20-1 and TRBJ1-2; D not resolved. The CDR3 is CSAREPTDNYGYTF. DNA of the CDR3: TGCAGTGCTAGAGAACCTACAGATAACTATGGCTACACCTTC.